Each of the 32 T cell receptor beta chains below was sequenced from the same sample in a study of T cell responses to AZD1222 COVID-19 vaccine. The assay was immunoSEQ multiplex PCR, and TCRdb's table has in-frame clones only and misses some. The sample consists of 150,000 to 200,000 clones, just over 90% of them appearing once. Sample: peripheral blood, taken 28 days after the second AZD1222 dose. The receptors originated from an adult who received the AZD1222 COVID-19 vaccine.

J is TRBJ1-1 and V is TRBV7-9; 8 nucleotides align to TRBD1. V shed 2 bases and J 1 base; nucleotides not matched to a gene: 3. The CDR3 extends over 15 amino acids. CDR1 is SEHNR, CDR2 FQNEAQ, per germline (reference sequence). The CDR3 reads CASSLSDRANTEAFF. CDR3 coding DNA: TGTGCCAGCAGCTTATCGGACAGGGCGAACACTGAAGCTTTCTTT.

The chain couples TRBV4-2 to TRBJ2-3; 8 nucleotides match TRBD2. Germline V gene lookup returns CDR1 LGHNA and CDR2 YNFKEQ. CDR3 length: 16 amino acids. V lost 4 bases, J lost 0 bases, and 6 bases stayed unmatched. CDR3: CASSPSLAGSTDTQYF. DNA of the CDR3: TGTGCCAGCAGCCCATCATTAGCGGGGAGCACAGATACGCAGTATTTT.

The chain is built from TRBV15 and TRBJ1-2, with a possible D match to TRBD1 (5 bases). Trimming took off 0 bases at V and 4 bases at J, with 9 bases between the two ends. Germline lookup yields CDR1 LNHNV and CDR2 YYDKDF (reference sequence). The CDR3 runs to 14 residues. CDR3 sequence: CATSRDQGPYGYTF. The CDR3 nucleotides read TGTGCCACCAGCAGAGATCAGGGACCCTATGGCTACACCTTC.

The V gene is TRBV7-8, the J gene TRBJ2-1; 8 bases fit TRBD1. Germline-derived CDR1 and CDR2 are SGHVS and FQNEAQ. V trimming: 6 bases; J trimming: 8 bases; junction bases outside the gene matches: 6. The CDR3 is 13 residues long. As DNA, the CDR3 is TGTGCCAGCAGTCTCGACAGGGGCGATGAGCAGTTCTTC. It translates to CASSLDRGDEQFF.

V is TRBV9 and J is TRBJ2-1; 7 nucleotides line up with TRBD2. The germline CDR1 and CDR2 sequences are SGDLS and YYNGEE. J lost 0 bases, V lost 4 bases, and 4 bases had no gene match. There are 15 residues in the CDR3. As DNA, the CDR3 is TGTGCCAGCAGCCCTAGCGGTAGCTCCTACAATGAGCAGTTCTTC. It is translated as CASSPSGSSYNEQFF.

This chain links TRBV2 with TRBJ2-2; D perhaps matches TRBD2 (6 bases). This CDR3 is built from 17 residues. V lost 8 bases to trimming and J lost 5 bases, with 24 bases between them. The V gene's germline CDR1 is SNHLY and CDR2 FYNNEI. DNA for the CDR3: TGTGCCAGCCGGAGGGGCCTCGGGATCTGGGGGACCGGGGAGCTGTTTTTT. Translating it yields CASRRGLGIWGTGELFF.

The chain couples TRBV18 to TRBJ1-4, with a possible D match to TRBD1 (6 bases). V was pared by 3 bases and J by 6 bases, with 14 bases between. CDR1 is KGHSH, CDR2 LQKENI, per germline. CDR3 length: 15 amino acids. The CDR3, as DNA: TGTGCCAGCTCACCCGTACAGGGTTCTCATGAAAAACTGTTTTTT. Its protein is CASSPVQGSHEKLFF.

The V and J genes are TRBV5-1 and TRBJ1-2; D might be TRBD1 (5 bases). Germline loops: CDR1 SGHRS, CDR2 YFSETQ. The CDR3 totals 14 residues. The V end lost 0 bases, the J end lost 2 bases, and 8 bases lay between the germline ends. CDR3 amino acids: CASSLETANYGYTF. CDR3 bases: TGCGCCAGCAGCTTGGAGACAGCGAACTATGGCTACACCTTC.

The CDR3 is CASSQDGPRAETQYF. For the CDR3, the DNA is TGTGCCAGCAGCCAAGATGGTCCGAGGGCAGAGACCCAGTACTTC. The V and J genes are TRBV3-1 (or the pseudogene TRBV3-2) and TRBJ2-5; D is perhaps TRBD2 (5 bases). V lost 0 bases and J 4 bases, leaving 12 bases between the germline ends. This CDR3 has 15 amino acids. Germline V gene sequence: CDR1 LGHDT, CDR2 YNNKEL (reference sequence).

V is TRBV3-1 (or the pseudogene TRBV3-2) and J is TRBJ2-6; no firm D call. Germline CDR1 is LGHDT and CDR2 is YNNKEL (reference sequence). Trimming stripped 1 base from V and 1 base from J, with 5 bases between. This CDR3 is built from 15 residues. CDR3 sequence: CASSQVWSGANVLTF. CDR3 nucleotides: TGTGCCAGCAGCCAAGTCTGGTCTGGGGCCAACGTCCTGACTTTC.

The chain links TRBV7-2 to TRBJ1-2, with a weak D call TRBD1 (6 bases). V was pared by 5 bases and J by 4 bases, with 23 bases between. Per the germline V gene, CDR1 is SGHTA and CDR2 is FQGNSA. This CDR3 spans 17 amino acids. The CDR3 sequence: CASSLRDTKAGGYGYTF. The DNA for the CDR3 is TGTGCCAGCAGCCTCCGGGACACCAAAGCCGGAGGCTATGGCTACACCTTC.

CDR3 DNA sequence: TGTGCCACAGGGCTAGGGGGACCCGACGGGTACGAGCAGTACTTC. Translation gives CATGLGGPDGYEQYF. The chain uses TRBV27 and TRBJ2-7, with a tentative D call TRBD1 (6 bases). The CDR3 is 15 residues long. Trimming took off 10 bases at V and 4 bases at J, with 23 bases between the two ends. Per the germline V gene, CDR1 is MNHEY and CDR2 is SMNVEV (reference sequence).

The CDR3 sequence: CASIHSPPDTQYF. CDR3 bases: TGTGCCAGCATCCACAGCCCGCCAGATACGCAGTATTTT. The chain joins TRBV27 to TRBJ2-3; D gene unclear. Trimming removed 7 bases from V and 4 bases from J, with 12 bases in between. Germline CDR1 is MNHEY and CDR2 is SMNVEV (reference sequence). The CDR3 runs 13 residues.

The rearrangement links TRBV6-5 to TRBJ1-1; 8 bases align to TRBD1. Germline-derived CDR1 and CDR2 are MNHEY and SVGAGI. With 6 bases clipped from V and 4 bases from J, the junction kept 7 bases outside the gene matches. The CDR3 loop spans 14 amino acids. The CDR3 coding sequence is TGTGCCAGCAGCTCCGGACAGGGAGGCACTGAAGCTTTCTTT. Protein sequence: CASSSGQGGTEAFF.

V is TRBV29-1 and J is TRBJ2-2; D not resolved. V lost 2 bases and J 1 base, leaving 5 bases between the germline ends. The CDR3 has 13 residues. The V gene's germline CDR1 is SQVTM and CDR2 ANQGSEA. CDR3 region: CSVENRNTGELFF. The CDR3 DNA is TGCAGCGTTGAAAACAGGAACACCGGGGAGCTGTTTTTT.

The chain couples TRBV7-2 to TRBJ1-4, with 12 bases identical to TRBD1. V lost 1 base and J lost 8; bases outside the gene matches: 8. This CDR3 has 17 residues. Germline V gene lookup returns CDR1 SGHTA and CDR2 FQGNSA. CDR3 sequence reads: CASSLGGQGASDEKLFF. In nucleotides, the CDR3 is TGTGCCAGCAGCTTAGGGGGACAGGGGGCATCCGACGAAAAACTGTTTTTT.

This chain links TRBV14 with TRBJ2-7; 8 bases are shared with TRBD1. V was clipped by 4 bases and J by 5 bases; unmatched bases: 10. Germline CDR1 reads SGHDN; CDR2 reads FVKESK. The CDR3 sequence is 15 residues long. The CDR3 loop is CASSPRQGAGNEQYF. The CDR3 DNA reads TGTGCCAGCAGCCCACGCCAGGGGGCCGGCAACGAGCAGTACTTC.

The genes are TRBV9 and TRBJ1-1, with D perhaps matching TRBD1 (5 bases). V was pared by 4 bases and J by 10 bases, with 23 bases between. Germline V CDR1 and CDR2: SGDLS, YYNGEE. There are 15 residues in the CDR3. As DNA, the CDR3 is TGTGCCAGCAGCCCTACCTTGGATTTTATGAGGGGAGCTTTCTTT. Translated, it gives CASSPTLDFMRGAFF.

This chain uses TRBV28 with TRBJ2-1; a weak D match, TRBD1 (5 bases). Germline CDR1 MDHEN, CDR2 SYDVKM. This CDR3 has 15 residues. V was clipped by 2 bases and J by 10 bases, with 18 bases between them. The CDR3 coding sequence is TGTGCCAGCAGTTTACACCAGGGTCCCGTCAGGGAGCAGTTCTTC. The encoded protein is CASSLHQGPVREQFF. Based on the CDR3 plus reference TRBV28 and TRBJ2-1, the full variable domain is DVKVTQSSRYLVKRTGEKVFLECVQDMDHENMFWYRQDPGLGLRLIYFSYDVKMKEKGDIPEGYSVSREKKERFSLILESASTNQTSMYLCASSLHQGPVREQFFGPGTRLTVL.

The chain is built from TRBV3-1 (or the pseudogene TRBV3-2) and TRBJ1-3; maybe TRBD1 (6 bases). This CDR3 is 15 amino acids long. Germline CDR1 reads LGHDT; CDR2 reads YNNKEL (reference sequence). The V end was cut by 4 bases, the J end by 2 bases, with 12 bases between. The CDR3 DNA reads TGTGCCAGCAGCCCGCACAGGGACCCTGGAAACACCATATATTTT. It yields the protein CASSPHRDPGNTIYF.

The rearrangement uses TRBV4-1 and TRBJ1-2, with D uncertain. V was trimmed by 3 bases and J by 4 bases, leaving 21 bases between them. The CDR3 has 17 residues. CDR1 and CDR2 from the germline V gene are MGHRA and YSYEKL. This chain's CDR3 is CASSQVDMGFTFYGYTF. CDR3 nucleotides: TGCGCCAGCAGCCAGGTTGATATGGGGTTTACTTTCTATGGCTACACCTTC.

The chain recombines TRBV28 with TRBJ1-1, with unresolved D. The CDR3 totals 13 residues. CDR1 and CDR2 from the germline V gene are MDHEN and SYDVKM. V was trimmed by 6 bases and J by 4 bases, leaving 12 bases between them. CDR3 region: CASSLTARTEAFF. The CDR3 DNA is TGTGCCAGCAGCTTGACGGCGCGCACTGAAGCTTTCTTT. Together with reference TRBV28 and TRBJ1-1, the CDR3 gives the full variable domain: DVKVTQSSRYLVKRTGEKVFLECVQDMDHENMFWYRQDPGLGLRLIYFSYDVKMKEKGDIPEGYSVSREKKERFSLILESASTNQTSMYLCASSLTARTEAFFGQGTRLTVV.

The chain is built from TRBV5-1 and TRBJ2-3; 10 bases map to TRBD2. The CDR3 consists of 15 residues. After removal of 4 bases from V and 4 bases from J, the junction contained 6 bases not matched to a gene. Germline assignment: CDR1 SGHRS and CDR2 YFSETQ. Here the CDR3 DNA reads TGCGCCAGCAGCCCTGCTAGCGGGGGCCCAGATACGCAGTATTTT. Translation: CASSPASGGPDTQYF.

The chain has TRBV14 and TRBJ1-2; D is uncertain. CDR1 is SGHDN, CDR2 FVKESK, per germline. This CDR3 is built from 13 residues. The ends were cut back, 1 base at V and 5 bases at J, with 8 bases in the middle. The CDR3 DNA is TGTGCCAGCAGCCAAGTTTCGGGGTATGGCTACACCTTC. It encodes CASSQVSGYGYTF.

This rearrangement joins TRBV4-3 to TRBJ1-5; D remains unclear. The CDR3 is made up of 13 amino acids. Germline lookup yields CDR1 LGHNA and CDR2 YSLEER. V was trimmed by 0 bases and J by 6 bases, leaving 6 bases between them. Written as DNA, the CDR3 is TGCGCCAGCAGCCAAGACAATGGTCAGCCCCAGCATTTT. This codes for CASSQDNGQPQHF.

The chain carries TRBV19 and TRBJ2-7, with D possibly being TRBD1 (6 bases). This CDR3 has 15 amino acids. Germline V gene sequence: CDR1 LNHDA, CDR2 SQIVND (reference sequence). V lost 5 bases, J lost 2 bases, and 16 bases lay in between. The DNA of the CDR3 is TGTGCCAGTAGTGGGGCCGGCAGGGGCGCCTACGAGCAGTACTTC. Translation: CASSGAGRGAYEQYF.

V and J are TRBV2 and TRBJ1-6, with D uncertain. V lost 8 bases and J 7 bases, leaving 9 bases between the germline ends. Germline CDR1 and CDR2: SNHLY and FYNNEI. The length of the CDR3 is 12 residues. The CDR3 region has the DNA TGTGCCAGCGGGCGCGGGAATTCACCCCTCCACTTT. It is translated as CASGRGNSPLHF.

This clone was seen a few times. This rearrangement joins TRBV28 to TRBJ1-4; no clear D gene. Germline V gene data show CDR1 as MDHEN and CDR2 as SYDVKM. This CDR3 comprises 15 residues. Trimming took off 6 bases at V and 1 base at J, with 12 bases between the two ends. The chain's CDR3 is CASSPYRGTNEKLFF. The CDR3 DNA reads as TGTGCCAGCAGCCCCTACAGAGGAACTAATGAAAAACTGTTTTTT. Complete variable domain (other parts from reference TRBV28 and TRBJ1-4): DVKVTQSSRYLVKRTGEKVFLECVQDMDHENMFWYRQDPGLGLRLIYFSYDVKMKEKGDIPEGYSVSREKKERFSLILESASTNQTSMYLCASSPYRGTNEKLFFGSGTQLSVL.

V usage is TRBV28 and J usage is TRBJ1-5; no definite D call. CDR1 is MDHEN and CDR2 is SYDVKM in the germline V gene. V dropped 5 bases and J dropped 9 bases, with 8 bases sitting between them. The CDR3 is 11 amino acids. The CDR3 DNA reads TGTGCCAGCAGTACCTCACGGCCCCAGCATTTT. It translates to CASSTSRPQHF.

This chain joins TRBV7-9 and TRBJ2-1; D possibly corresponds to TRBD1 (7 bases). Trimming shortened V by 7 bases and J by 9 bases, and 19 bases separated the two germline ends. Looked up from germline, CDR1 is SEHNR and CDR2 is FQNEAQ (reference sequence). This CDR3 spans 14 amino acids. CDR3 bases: TGTGCCAGCATCCCAGGGGGAGGTCCTATTGAGCAGTTCTTC. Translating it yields CASIPGGGPIEQFF.

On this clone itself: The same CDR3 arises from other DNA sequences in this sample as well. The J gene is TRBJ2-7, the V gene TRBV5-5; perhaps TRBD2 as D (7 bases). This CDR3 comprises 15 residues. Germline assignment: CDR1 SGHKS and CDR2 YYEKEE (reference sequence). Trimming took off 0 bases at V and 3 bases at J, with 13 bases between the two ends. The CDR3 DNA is TGTGCCAGCAGCTTGGCGGGGGGCAGCAGCTACGAGCAGTACTTC. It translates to CASSLAGGSSYEQYF.

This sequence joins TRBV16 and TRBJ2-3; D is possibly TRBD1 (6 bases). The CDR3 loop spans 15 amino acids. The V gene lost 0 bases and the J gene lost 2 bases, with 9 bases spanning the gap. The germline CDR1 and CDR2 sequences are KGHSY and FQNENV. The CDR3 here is CASSQSRGFTDTQYF. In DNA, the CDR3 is TGTGCCAGCAGCCAATCAAGGGGGTTCACAGATACGCAGTATTTT.